The entry below gives a single T cell receptor (beta chain) sequence along with its context. The CDR3 has 16 residues. The V segment lost 5 bases and the J segment 4 bases; nucleotides outside the gene matches: 12. CDR1 and CDR2 (germline): SGHAT, FQNNGV. Assay used: immunoSEQ multiplex PCR; TCRdb lists only in-frame clones, some missing. Here the sample spans about 150,000 clones, roughly 89% being singletons. The sample originates from a study of blood T cell repertoires in COVID-19. As for the study in general: The origin of the acute and convalescent COVID-19 samples was the United States, Italy and Spain.

The chain links TRBV11-2 to TRBJ1-2, with 8 bases aligning to TRBD1. Sequencing used peripheral blood. This TCR derives from a man between 25 and 39 years old with COVID-19, enrolled during active disease. CDR3 loop: CASSPLTGGIPYGYTF. Here the CDR3 DNA reads TGTGCCAGCAGCCCACTTACAGGGGGGATCCCCTATGGCTACACCTTC.